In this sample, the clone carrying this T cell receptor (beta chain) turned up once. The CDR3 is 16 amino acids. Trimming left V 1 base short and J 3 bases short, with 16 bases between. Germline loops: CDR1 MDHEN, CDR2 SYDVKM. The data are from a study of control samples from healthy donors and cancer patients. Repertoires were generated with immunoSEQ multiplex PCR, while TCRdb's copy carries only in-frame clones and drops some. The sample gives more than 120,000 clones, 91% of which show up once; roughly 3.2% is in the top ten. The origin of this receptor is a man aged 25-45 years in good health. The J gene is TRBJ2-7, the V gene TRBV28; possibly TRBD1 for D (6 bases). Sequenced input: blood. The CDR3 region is CASSLSPRQVLYEQYF. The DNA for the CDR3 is TGTGCCAGCAGTTTATCGCCCAGACAGGTCCTCTACGAGCAGTACTTC.